This T cell receptor beta chain was retrieved from a study of T cells after yellow fever vaccination. Study outcomes and limitations: CD4 and CD8 compartments shared a small share of clonotypes.

About this clonotype: Its target is unknown.

In TCRdb, the 5' RACE reads were re-called with MiXCR into one record per CDR3 protein. Found here are hundreds of thousands of distinct CDR3 sequences, about a sixth of them singletons; the top ten hold 15% to 20%. Germline CDR1 is MNHNS and CDR2 is SASEGT. The CDR3 is made up of 15 amino acids. The V end was cut by 4 bases, the J end by 0 bases, with 10 bases between. The chain uses TRBV6-1 and TRBJ2-1; D may be TRBD2 (6 bases). The sequencing here drew on PBMCs, taken about 5 days after the first yellow fever vaccination. The TCR comes from a man between 18 and 35 years old who received the YFV17D yellow fever vaccine. The CDR3 nucleotides are TGTGCCAGCAGTGGGACTAAAAGCTCCTACAATGAGCAGTTCTTC. This translates into CASSGTKSSYNEQFF.